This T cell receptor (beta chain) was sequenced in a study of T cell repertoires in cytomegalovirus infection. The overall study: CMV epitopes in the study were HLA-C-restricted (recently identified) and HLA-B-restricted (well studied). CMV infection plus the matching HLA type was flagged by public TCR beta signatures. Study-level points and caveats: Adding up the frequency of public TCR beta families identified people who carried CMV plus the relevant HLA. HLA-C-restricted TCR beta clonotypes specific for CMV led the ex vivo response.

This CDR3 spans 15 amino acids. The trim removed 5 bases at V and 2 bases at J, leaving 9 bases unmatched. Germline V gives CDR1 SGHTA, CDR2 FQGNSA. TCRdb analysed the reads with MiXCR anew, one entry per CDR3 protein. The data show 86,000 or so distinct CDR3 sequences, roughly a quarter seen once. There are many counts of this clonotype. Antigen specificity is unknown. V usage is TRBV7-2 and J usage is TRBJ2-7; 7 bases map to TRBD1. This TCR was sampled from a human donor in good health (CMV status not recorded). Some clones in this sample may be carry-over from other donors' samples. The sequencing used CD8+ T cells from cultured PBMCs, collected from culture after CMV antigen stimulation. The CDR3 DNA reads TGTGCCAGCAGCCCAGGGGGACAGAGCACCTACGAGCAGTACTTC. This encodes CASSPGGQSTYEQYF. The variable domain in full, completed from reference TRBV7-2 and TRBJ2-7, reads GAGVSQSPSNKVTEKGKDVELRCDPISGHTALYWYRQSLGQGLEFLIYFQGNSAPDKSGLPSDRFSAERTGGSVSTLTIQRTQQEDSAVYLCASSPGGQSTYEQYFGPGTRLTVT.